One and the same sample provided the 8 T cell receptor beta chains below, sequenced in a study of tissue T cells after allogeneic stem cell transplantation. Sample time point: mouse harvest day 7 after allogeneic transplant. The graft held 10^6 splenic CD5+ T cells and 10^7 T-cell-depleted bone marrow cells. Repertoires were generated with immunoSEQ multiplex PCR, while TCRdb's copy carries only in-frame clones and drops some. The sample has 5,500 to 7,500 clones, 45% to 55% seen once; the top ten hold around 7.7%. Input material: lymph node tissue. The receptors stem from a female BALB/c mouse given C57BL/6 T cells with graft-versus-host disease after an allogeneic hematopoietic cell transplant.

A note on this clone: Gene names and germline refer to mouse. The missing CDR3 end, 1 residue past where the read stops, is filled in from the germline J gene. The chain uses TRBV15 and TRBJ1-1; the match to TRBD1 covers 8 bases. The junction had 5 bases not matched to a gene; V was cut back by 6 bases and J by 8 bases. This CDR3 is built from 12 residues. Looked up from germline, CDR1 is SGHND and CDR2 is FRSKSL. CDR3 DNA (partial): TGTGCCAGCAGCCGACAGGGGAGGGAAGTCTTC. Translated: CASSRQGREVF. The entire CDR3 reads CASSRQGREVFF.

Concerning this clone itself: Here the gene names and germline are mouse. Coverage ceases 1 residue before the CDR3 finishes, and the germline J gene fills in the end. V gene TRBV3 combines with J gene TRBJ2-4; D is undetermined. V was shortened by 1 base and J by 4 bases, with 6 bases between the two germline ends. The V gene's germline CDR1 is SNHLY and CDR2 FYNGKV (reference sequence). The CDR3 is 13 residues long. The chain's CDR3 is CASSLGQENTLYF. The CDR3 bases that were read are TGTGCCAGCAGCTTAGGACAAGAAAACACCTTGTAC.

In the case of this clone: Any gene name here is a mouse gene name. The read terminates 1 residue ahead of where the CDR3 ends, so the germline J gene completes it. The V call is TRBV24, the J call TRBJ2-4, with 9 bases matching TRBD2. Germline V lookup: CDR1 KGHTA, CDR2 FRNEEI. Trimming at V came to 0 bases and at J to 1 base, leaving 8 bases not matched to a gene. The CDR3 loop spans 18 amino acids. The CDR3 here is CASSLYLGGRRGQNTLYF. CDR3 DNA (partial): TGTGCCAGCAGTCTGTATTTGGGGGGGCGCAGGGGTCAAAACACCTTGTAC.

Regarding this clone: The gene names here belong to mouse. Incomplete CDR3 DNA: TGTGCAAGCAGCTTAGATCTGGGGCGGTCCTATGAACAGTAC. It yields the protein CASSLDLGRSYEQY. The entire CDR3 is CASSLDLGRSYEQYF. V and J are TRBV16 and TRBJ2-7; tentative D call: TRBD2 (6 bases). Sequencing ends 1 residue short of the CDR3 end; the germline J gene provides the rest. The V gene lost 0 bases and the J gene lost 1 base, with 10 bases spanning the gap. The CDR3 spans 15 residues. CDR1 and CDR2 from the germline V gene are SGHSA and FRNQAP.

A word on this clone: Genes and germline come from the mouse. The sequence runs out 1 residue before the end of the CDR3; the remainder is reconstructed from the germline J gene. This rearrangement joins TRBV12-1 to TRBJ2-1; 13 bases are shared with TRBD2. Losses at the gene ends were 0 bases for V and 6 bases for J; bases not matched to a gene: 4. Germline CDR1 and CDR2: SGHSN and HYEKVE. The CDR3 totals 16 residues. CDR3 bases read: TGTGCCAGCTCTCTCGAGGACTGGGGGGGCTTTGCTGAGCAGTTC. Its translation is CASSLEDWGGFAEQF. The CDR3 as a whole reads CASSLEDWGGFAEQFF.

With regard to this clone: Genes and germline are mouse. The read gets to within 1 residue of the CDR3 end, and the germline J gene fills in the rest. The chain has TRBV23 and TRBJ1-2; the table's D gene call, TRBD1, was not cross checked with the DNA. Germline V gene data show CDR1 as KGHTA and CDR2 as FQNQQP. The CDR3 sequence is 16 residues long. CDR3: CSSSQGTGGSNSDYTF. The DNA read from the CDR3 is TGCTCCAGCAGTCAAGGGACAGGGGGTTCAAACTCCGACTACACC.

About this clone itself: Genes here carry mouse names. The sequenced fragment ends 1 residue before the CDR3 boundary, so the rest is inferred from the germline J gene. The genes are TRBV12-1 and TRBJ1-2; no clear D gene. Germline CDR1 reads SGHSN; CDR2 reads HYEKVE. CDR3 length: 13 residues. The V end was cut by 0 bases, the J end by 0 bases, with 4 bases between. The DNA read from the CDR3 is TGTGCCAGCTCTCTCGGACCAAACTCCGACTACACC. Translating it yields CASSLGPNSDYT. From start to end, the CDR3 is CASSLGPNSDYTF.

Remarks on this clone: The listed genes are named as in mouse. From the germline J gene comes the end of the CDR3, since the read stops 1 residue before it. The chain carries TRBV31 and TRBJ1-4; D might be TRBD1 (6 bases). The CDR3 contains 16 residues. V was trimmed by 0 bases and J by 0 bases, leaving 11 bases between them. Germline loops: CDR1 GKSSPN, CDR2 SITVG. CDR3 protein: CAWSLGDTISNERLFF. The CDR3 DNA, read in part, is TGTGCCTGGAGTCTAGGGGACACCATTTCCAACGAAAGATTATTT.